The entry below describes one T cell receptor beta chain. This sample is drawn from a study of blood T cell repertoires in COVID-19. Background on the study: There were acute and convalescent COVID-19 samples, and they came from the United States, Italy and Spain. From T cells, B-cell-depleted T cells, or PBMCs came the material, which was cDNA or gDNA.

In the study's own analysis: Nucleated cell number was recorded as an estimate derived from reference gene primer amplification. Clones were read by immunoSEQ multiplex PCR, and TCRdb kept only the in-frame ones, dropping some. V, J and clone size derive from that table, while D and trimming were established from the DNA sequence. The sample yields under 250,000 clones, 82% seen once. The CDR3 runs 13 residues. V dropped 6 bases and J dropped 5; count of bases not matched to a gene: 6. CDR1 is MNHEY, CDR2 SVGAGI, per germline. Sequencing was carried out using peripheral blood. The rearrangement links TRBV6-5 to TRBJ2-5, with 7 bases matching TRBD1. This clonotype was sampled from a woman aged 40 to 50 with acute or convalescent COVID-19. CDR3 in DNA: TGTGCCAGCAGCTACAGGGGTATGGAGACCCAGTACTTC. Protein sequence: CASSYRGMETQYF.